One and the same sample provided the 7 T cell receptor beta chains below, sequenced in a study of siplizumab effects on memory and regulatory T cells. The table came from immunoSEQ multiplex PCR; TCRdb's copy has only in-frame clones and leaves some out. The sample includes roughly 110,000 clones, just over 90% seen only once; the top ten take roughly 0.17%. Sequencing was done on a sample of non-Treg CD4+ T cells sorted from blood. The receptor set was obtained from a human donor in good health.

The V and J genes are TRBV18 and TRBJ1-2; D ambiguous. CDR1 and CDR2 (germline): KGHSH, LQKENI. Trimming stripped 6 bases from V and 0 bases from J, with 20 bases between. The CDR3 is 17 amino acids. The DNA for the CDR3 is TGTGCCAGCTCCCCTCAAGTGGCTCCGAATACTAACTATGGCTACACCTTC. Protein product: CASSPQVAPNTNYGYTF.

CDR3 bases: TGTGCCAGCCGCCCCAGAATATCCCACGGAAGCAAACCTAATGAAAAACTGTTTTTT. Its translation: CASRPRISHGSKPNEKLFF. The chain uses TRBV27 and TRBJ1-4; D unresolved. The CDR3 spans 19 residues. The germline V gene has CDR1 MNHEY and CDR2 SMNVEV (reference sequence). With 8 bases removed from V and 3 bases from J, the gap between germline ends came to 28 bases.

This chain connects TRBV7-3 to TRBJ2-1, with D perhaps TRBD1 (5 bases). There are 13 residues in the CDR3. Trimming left V 5 bases short and J 9 bases short, with 14 bases between. CDR1 is SGHTA, CDR2 FQGTGA, per germline. In nucleotides, the CDR3 is TGTGCCAGCAGCCTATCCAGGGATGGTGAGCAGTTCTTC. Its protein is CASSLSRDGEQFF.

The V gene is TRBV7-9, the J gene TRBJ2-3; D is possibly TRBD2 (5 bases). V gave up 3 bases and J gave up 0 bases, with 10 bases separating them. This CDR3 is built from 15 residues. Germline V CDR1 and CDR2: SEHNR, FQNEAQ (reference sequence). The CDR3 sequence is CASSFITGSTDTQYF. In DNA, the CDR3 is TGTGCCAGCAGCTTTATCACGGGGAGCACAGATACGCAGTATTTT.

The chain has TRBV7-8 and TRBJ1-2, with TRBD1 matching over 7 bases. Germline V gene sequence: CDR1 SGHVS, CDR2 FQNEAQ. With 5 bases clipped from V and 5 bases from J, the junction kept 14 bases outside the gene matches. The CDR3 has 16 amino acids. The CDR3 nucleotides are TGTGCCAGCAGCCCACTAGGGATTCGACAGGGATATGGCTACACCTTC. It yields the protein CASSPLGIRQGYGYTF.

CDR3 nucleotides: TGTGCCAGCAGCGCTCAGGGGCTCAAATCCTACAATGAGCAGTTCTTC. This codes for CASSAQGLKSYNEQFF. The gene calls are TRBV5-4 and TRBJ2-1, with a weak D call TRBD1 (6 bases). This CDR3 comprises 16 residues. Trimming left V 4 bases short and J 1 base short, with 15 bases between. Per germline, CDR1 SGHNT and CDR2 YYREEE (reference sequence). The full variable domain, in which reference TRBV5-4 and TRBJ2-1 provide the parts outside the CDR3, is ETGVTQSPTHLIKTRGQQVTLRCSSQSGHNTVSWYQQALGQGPQFIFQYYREEENGRGNFPPRFSGLQFPNYSSELNVNALELDDSALYLCASSAQGLKSYNEQFFGPGTRLTVL.

This chain's CDR3 is CASSPTGPTEAFF. DNA of the CDR3: TGTGCCAGCAGCCCGACAGGGCCCACTGAAGCTTTCTTT. V usage is TRBV7-6 and J usage is TRBJ1-1; 7 bases map to TRBD1. Germline-derived CDR1 and CDR2 are SGHVS and FNYEAQ. The length of the CDR3 is 13 residues. The V and J ends lost 5 bases and 4 bases, in that order; junction bases with no gene match: 4.